The next 20 T cell receptor beta chains were all read from a single sample in a study of cytomegalovirus exposure and HLA in healthy donors. In the PCR, 60 Vbeta and 13 Jbeta primers were used. Data came from immunoSEQ multiplex PCR; TCRdb stores just in-frame clones and leaves some out. Of roughly 150,000 clones in the sample, roughly 85% were seen once. The sample comprised PBMCs. The receptors shown here come from a male donor in good health and CMV-seronegative.

Worth noting for this clone: The germline gene is not matched at one end of the junction; a read error may be the cause. V and J are TRBV29-1 and TRBJ2-3, with 8 bases identical to TRBD2. This CDR3 contains 14 residues. Germline CDR1 is SQVTM and CDR2 is ANQGSEA. CDR3 region: CSAERGRSTDTQYF. CDR3 nucleotide sequence: TGCAGCGCTGAACGCGGGAGGAGCACAGATACGCAGTATTTT.

There are a few counts of this clone. The rearrangement links TRBV27 to TRBJ1-2, with TRBD1 as a possible D gene (6 bases). V shed 3 bases and J shed 4 bases, with 9 bases lying between them. Germline CDR1 and CDR2: MNHEY and SMNVEV (reference sequence). CDR3 length: 13 amino acids. The CDR3 here is CASSFGTTYGYTF. The CDR3 coding sequence is TGTGCCAGCAGTTTCGGGACAACCTATGGCTACACCTTC.

The rearrangement joins TRBV7-8 to TRBJ1-4; 8 bases agree with TRBD1. Unmatched junction bases numbered 14, after V lost 5 bases and J lost 15 bases. The germline CDR1 and CDR2 sequences are SGHVS and FQNEAQ. This CDR3 is 14 amino acids long. CDR3 region: CASSASTGARVLFF. DNA for the CDR3: TGTGCCAGCAGCGCCTCGACAGGGGCCCGTGTCTTGTTTTTT. Full variable domain (missing parts from reference TRBV7-8 and TRBJ1-4): GAGVSQSPRYKVAKRGQDVALRCDPISGHVSLFWYQQALGQGPEFLTYFQNEAQLDKSGLPSDRFFAERPEGSVSTLKIQRTQQEDSAVYLCASSASTGARVLFFGSGTQLSVL.

The V call is TRBV5-1, the J call TRBJ1-4; D is ambiguous. Germline lookup yields CDR1 SGHRS and CDR2 YFSETQ. The CDR3 extends over 16 amino acids. Trimming stripped 1 base from V and 3 bases from J, with 13 bases between. CDR3 bases: TGCGCCAGCAGCTTGCGGTTAGAGGCCCCTAATGAAAAACTGTTTTTT. As protein: CASSLRLEAPNEKLFF.

The chain carries TRBV6-5 and TRBJ1-1, with 9 bases identical to TRBD1. Unmatched junction bases numbered 3, after V lost 5 bases and J lost 2 bases. Germline V gene lookup returns CDR1 MNHEY and CDR2 SVGAGI. The CDR3 is 14 amino acids. The CDR3 sequence: CASSMGQGNTEAFF. The CDR3, as DNA: TGTGCCAGCAGTATGGGACAGGGTAACACTGAAGCTTTCTTT.

The V call is TRBV12-5, the J call TRBJ2-3; 10 bases are shared with TRBD2. Germline CDR1 reads LGHNT; CDR2 reads FRNRAP. The CDR3 has 19 amino acids. V shed 0 bases and J 2 bases; nucleotides not matched to a gene: 11. The CDR3 region has the DNA TGTGCTAGTGGTTTGGTGTCAGCGGGAGGGCCAGTATTCACAGATACGCAGTATTTT. Protein: CASGLVSAGGPVFTDTQYF.

The rearrangement uses TRBV25-1 and TRBJ2-5; TRBD1 matches at 8 bases. The J call may be in error: the DNA end matches TRBJ2-7 better. The CDR3 has 15 amino acids. Germline V CDR1 and CDR2: MGHDK, SYGVNS. CDR3 residues: CASSLPGTGPNEQYF. The CDR3 nucleotides read TGTGCCAGCAGTTTACCCGGGACAGGCCCAAACGAGCAGTACTTC.

This chain connects TRBV11-3 to TRBJ1-6; 10 bases fit TRBD1. Per the germline V gene, CDR1 is SGHNT and CDR2 is YENEEA. The CDR3 is 14 residues long. Germline trimming cut 3 bases from V and 7 bases from J; bases unmatched to any gene: 0. CDR3: CASSLGQGNSPLHF. The CDR3 DNA is TGTGCCAGCAGCTTGGGACAGGGGAATTCACCCCTCCACTTT.

The rearrangement joins TRBV25-1 to TRBJ1-5; unclear D gene. Trimming left V 3 bases short and J 4 bases short, with 10 bases between. This CDR3 has 14 residues. The V gene's germline CDR1 is MGHDK and CDR2 SYGVNS. The CDR3, as DNA: TGTGCCAGCAGTGACCGAGACACTAATCAGCCCCAGCATTTT. It specifies CASSDRDTNQPQHF.

The rearrangement uses TRBV7-6 and TRBJ2-7, with D hard to call. The ends were cut back, 3 bases at V and 0 bases at J, with 6 bases in the middle. The germline V gene encodes CDR1 SGHVS and CDR2 FNYEAQ. The CDR3 is 13 amino acids. The CDR3 protein is CASSFDTSYEQYF. In nucleotides, the CDR3 is TGTGCCAGCAGCTTTGACACCTCCTACGAGCAGTACTTC. The whole variable domain, remainder taken from reference TRBV7-6 and TRBJ2-7, is GAGVSQSPRYKVTKRGQDVALRCDPISGHVSLYWYRQALGQGPEFLTYFNYEAQQDKSGLPNDRFSAERPEGSISTLTIQRTEQRDSAMYRCASSFDTSYEQYFGPGTRLTVT.

The chain uses TRBV11-2 and TRBJ2-5; maybe TRBD1 (7 bases). The CDR3 is made up of 14 amino acids. Germline V gene data show CDR1 as SGHAT and CDR2 as FQNNGV. Trimming took off 4 bases at V and 5 bases at J, with 14 bases between the two ends. The CDR3 spells CASSSAGGRETQYF. In DNA form, the CDR3 reads TGTGCCAGCAGCTCAGCAGGGGGGCGGGAGACCCAGTACTTC.

This sequence joins TRBV7-9 and TRBJ2-7; D remains ambiguous. Germline CDR1 reads SEHNR; CDR2 reads FQNEAQ (reference sequence). The CDR3 consists of 12 residues. V lost 2 bases, J lost 3 bases, and 5 bases lay in between. The CDR3 here is CASSLTGYEQYF. In DNA, the CDR3 is TGTGCCAGCAGCTTAACCGGCTACGAGCAGTACTTC.

The chain carries TRBV5-1 and TRBJ2-4; 7 bases line up with TRBD1. The CDR3 is 14 amino acids. The germline CDR1 and CDR2 sequences are SGHRS and YFSETQ. V was pared by 4 bases and J by 13 bases, with 14 bases of the junction left unmatched. The CDR3 DNA is TGCGCCAGCAGCGTCACACCGGGACAGCCTATCCAGTACTTC. It encodes CASSVTPGQPIQYF. Looking up the rest from reference TRBV5-1 and TRBJ2-4 gives the full variable domain: KAGVTQTPRYLIKTRGQQVTLSCSPISGHRSVSWYQQTPGQGLQFLFEYFSETQRNKGNFPGRFSGRQFSNSRSEMNVSTLELGDSALYLCASSVTPGQPIQYFGAGTRLSVL.

This clone was seen just once. V and J are TRBV19 and TRBJ2-3; 7 bases match TRBD2. CDR1 LNHDA and CDR2 SQIVND come from the germline V gene (reference sequence). The CDR3 has 13 residues. Trimming took 7 bases from V and 6 from J; bases not matched to a gene: 7. CDR3 DNA: TGTGCCAGTACCCCCGGGGGGACGGATACGCAGTATTTT. Its translation is CASTPGGTDTQYF.

To note about this clone: In the same sample, other DNA sequences code for this CDR3. The chain recombines TRBV19 with TRBJ2-7, with a weak D call TRBD1 (5 bases). The CDR3 has 12 residues. V was shortened by 1 base and J by 5 bases, with 6 bases between the two germline ends. Germline V CDR1 and CDR2: LNHDA, SQIVND (reference sequence). CDR3 nucleotide sequence: TGTGCCAGTAGTATAGTAGGGGACGAGCAGTACTTC. It specifies CASSIVGDEQYF. Filled out from reference TRBV19 and TRBJ2-7, the complete variable domain reads DGGITQSPKYLFRKEGQNVTLSCEQNLNHDAMYWYRQDPGQGLRLIYYSQIVNDFQKGDIAEGYSVSREKKESFPLTVTSAQKNPTAFYLCASSIVGDEQYFGPGTRLTVT.

This clone was recorded only once. This rearrangement joins TRBV5-8 to TRBJ2-1; 8 bases match TRBD2. V shed 4 bases, J shed 5 bases, and the junction held 14 bases outside the gene matches. The CDR3 contains 17 residues. Germline lookup yields CDR1 SGHTS and CDR2 YDEGEE. The DNA for the CDR3 is TGTGCCAGCAGCCCGGGACTCAGCGGGGGAGTAAACAATGAGCAGTTCTTC. As protein: CASSPGLSGGVNNEQFF.

This rearrangement joins TRBV9 to TRBJ2-4; TRBD2 matches at 8 bases. This CDR3 comprises 17 residues. V lost 4 bases and J lost 3; bases outside the gene matches: 12. Germline CDR1 and CDR2: SGDLS and YYNGEE. The CDR3 nucleotides are TGTGCCAGCAGCCCCTCTTCGGGGGGGCAGGGCAAAAACATTCAGTACTTC. It specifies CASSPSSGGQGKNIQYF.

The chain carries TRBV11-2 and TRBJ1-3; TRBD1 agrees at 7 bases. The CDR3 consists of 14 residues. V shed 4 bases and J 7 bases; nucleotides not matched to a gene: 7. Per the germline V gene, CDR1 is SGHAT and CDR2 is FQNNGV. This CDR3 is CASSSTGPWNTIYF. The CDR3 DNA sequence: TGTGCCAGCAGCTCGACAGGGCCGTGGAACACCATATATTTT.

As DNA, the CDR3 is TGTGCCAGCAGCCAAGGTCGGTCTAGCGGGCCGAGCACAGATACGCAGTATTTT. Protein product: CASSQGRSSGPSTDTQYF. This rearrangement joins TRBV4-2 to TRBJ2-3; 8 bases are shared with TRBD2. Trimming cost V 1 base and J 0 bases; bases outside gene matches: 9. Germline V gene sequence: CDR1 LGHNA, CDR2 YNFKEQ. The CDR3 contains 18 residues.

This rearrangement joins TRBV19 to TRBJ1-1, with unresolved D. CDR3 length: 15 residues. Germline lookup yields CDR1 LNHDA and CDR2 SQIVND (reference sequence). V was pared by 6 bases and J by 2 bases, with 16 bases between. CDR3 sequence reads: CASSPRRGINTEAFF. Written as DNA, the CDR3 is TGTGCCAGTAGCCCCCGACGGGGAATAAACACTGAAGCTTTCTTT.